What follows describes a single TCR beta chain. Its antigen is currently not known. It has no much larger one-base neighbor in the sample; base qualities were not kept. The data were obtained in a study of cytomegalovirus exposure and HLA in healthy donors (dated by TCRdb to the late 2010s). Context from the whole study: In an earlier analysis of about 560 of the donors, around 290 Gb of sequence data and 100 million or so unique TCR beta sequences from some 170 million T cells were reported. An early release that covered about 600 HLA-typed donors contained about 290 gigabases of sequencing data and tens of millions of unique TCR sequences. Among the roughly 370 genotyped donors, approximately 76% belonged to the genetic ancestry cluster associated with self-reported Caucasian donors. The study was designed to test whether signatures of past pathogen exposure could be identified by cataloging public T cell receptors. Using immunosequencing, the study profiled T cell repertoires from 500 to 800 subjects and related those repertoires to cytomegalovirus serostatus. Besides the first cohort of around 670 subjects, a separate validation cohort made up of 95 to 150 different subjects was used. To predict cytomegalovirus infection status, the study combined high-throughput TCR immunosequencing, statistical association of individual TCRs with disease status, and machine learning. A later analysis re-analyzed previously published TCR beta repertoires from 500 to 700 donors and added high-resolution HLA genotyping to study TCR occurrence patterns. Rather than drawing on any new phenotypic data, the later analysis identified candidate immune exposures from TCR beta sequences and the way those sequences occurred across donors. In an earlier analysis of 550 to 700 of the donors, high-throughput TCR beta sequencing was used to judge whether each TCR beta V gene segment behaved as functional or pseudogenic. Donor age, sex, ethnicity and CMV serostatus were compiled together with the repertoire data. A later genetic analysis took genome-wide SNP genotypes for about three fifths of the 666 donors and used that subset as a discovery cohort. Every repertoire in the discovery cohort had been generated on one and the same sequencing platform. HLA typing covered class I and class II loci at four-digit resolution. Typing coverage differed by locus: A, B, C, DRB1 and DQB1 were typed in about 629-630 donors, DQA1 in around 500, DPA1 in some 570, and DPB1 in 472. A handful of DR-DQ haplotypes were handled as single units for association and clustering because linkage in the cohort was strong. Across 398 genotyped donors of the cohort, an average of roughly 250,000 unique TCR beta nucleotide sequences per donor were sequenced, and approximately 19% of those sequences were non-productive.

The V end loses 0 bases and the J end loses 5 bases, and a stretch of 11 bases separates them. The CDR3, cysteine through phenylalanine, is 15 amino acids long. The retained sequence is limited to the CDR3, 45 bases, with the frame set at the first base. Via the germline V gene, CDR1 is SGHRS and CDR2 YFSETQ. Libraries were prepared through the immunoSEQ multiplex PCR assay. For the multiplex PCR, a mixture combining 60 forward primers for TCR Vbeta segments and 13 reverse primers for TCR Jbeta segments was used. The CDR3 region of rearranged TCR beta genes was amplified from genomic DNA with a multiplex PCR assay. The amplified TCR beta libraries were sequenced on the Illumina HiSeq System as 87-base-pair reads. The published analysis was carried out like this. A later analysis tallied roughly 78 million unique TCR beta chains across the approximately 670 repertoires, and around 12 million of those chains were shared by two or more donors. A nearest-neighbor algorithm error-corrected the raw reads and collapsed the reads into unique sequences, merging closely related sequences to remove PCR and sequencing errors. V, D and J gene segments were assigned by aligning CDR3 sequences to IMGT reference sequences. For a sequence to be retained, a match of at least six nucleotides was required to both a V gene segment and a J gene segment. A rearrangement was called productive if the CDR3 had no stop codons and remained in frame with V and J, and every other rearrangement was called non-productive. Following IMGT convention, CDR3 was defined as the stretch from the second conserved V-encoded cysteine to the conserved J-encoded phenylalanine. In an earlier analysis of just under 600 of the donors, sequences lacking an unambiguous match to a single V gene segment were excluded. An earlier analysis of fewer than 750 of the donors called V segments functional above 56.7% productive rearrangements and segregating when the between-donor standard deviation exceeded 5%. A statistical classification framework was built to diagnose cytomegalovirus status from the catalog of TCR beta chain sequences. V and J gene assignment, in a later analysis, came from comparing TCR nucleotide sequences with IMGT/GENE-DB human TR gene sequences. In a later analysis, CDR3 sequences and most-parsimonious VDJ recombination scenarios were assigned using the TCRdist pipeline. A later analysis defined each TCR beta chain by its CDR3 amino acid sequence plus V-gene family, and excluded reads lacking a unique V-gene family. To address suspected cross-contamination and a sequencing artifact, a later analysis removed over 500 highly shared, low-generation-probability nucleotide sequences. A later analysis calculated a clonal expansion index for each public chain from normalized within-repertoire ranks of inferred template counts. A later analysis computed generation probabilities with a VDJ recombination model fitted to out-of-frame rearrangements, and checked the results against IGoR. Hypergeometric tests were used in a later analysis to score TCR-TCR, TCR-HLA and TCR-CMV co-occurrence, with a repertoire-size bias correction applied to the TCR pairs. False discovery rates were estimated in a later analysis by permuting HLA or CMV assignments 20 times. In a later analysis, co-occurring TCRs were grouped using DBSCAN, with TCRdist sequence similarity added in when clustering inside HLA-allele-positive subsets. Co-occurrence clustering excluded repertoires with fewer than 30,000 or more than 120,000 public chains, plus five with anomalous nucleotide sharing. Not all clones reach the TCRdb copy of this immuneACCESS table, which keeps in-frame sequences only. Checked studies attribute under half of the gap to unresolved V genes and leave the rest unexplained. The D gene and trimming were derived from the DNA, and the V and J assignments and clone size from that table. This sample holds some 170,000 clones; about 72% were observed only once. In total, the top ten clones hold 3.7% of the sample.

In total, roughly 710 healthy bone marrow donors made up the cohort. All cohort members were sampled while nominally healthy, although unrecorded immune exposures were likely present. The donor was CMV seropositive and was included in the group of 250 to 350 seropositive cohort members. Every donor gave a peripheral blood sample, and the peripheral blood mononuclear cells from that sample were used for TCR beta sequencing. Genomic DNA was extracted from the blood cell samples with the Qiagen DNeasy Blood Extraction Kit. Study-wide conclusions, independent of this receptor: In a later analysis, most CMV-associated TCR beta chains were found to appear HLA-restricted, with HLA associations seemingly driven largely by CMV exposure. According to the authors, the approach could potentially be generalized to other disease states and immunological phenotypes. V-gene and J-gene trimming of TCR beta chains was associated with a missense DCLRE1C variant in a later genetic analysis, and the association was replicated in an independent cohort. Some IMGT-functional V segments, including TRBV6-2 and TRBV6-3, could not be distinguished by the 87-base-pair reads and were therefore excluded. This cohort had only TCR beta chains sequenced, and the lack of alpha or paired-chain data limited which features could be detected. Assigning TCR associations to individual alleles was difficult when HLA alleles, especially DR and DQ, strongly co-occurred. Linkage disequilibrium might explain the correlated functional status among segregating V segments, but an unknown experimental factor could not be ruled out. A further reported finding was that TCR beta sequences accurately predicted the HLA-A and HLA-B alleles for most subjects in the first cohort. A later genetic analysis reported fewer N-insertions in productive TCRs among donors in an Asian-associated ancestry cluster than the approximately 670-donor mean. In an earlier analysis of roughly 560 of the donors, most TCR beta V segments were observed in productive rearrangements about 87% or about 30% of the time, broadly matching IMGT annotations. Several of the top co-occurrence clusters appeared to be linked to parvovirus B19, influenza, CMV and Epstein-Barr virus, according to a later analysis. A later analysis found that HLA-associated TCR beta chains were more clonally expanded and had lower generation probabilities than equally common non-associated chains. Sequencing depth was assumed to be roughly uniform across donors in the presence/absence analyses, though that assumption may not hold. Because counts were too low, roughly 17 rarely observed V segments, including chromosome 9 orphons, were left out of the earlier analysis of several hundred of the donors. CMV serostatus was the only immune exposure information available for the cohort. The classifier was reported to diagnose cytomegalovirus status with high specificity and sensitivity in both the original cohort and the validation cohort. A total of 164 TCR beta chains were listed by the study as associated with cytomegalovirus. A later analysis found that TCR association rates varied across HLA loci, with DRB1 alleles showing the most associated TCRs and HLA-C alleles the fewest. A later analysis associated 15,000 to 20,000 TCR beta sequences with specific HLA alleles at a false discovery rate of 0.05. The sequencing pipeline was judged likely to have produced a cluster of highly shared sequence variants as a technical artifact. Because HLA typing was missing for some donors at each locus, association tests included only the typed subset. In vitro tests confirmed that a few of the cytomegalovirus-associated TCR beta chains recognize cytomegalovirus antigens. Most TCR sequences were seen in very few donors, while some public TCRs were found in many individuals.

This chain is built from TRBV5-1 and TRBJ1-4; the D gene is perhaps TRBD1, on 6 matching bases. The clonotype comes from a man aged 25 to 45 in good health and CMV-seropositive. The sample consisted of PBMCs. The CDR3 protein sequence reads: CASSLGQDENEKLFF. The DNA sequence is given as TGCGCCAGCAGCTTGGGACAGGACGAAAATGAAAAACTGTTTTTT. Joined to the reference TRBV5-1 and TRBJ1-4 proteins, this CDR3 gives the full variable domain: KAGVTQTPRYLIKTRGQQVTLSCSPISGHRSVSWYQQTPGQGLQFLFEYFSETQRNKGNFPGRFSGRQFSNSRSEMNVSTLELGDSALYLCASSLGQDENEKLFFGSGTQLSVL.